Following are 30 T cell receptor beta chains from one sample sequenced in a study of T cells in localized non-small cell lung cancer. TCRdb's copy holds only in-frame clones and misses some; the assay was immunoSEQ multiplex PCR. The repertoire consists of around 130,000 clones, with about 90% occurring once and the leading ten covering approximately 1.5%. The sequenced sample was peripheral blood, obtained before any cancer treatment. These receptor sequences come from an older female donor with stage I lung adenocarcinoma.

The V and J genes are TRBV6-1 and TRBJ2-1; no firm D call. Looked up from germline, CDR1 is MNHNS and CDR2 is SASEGT. The CDR3 extends over 10 amino acids. V was pared by 5 bases and J by 9 bases, with 5 bases between. CDR3 protein: CASSLAEQFF. CDR3 nucleotide sequence: TGTGCCAGCAGTTTAGCTGAGCAGTTCTTC.

The chain carries TRBV10-3 and TRBJ2-5; 8 bases are a match to TRBD2. V dropped 6 bases and J dropped 2; count of bases not matched to a gene: 2. The CDR3 sequence is 13 residues long. Per germline, CDR1 ENHRY and CDR2 SYGVKD. CDR3 sequence reads: CAIRVAGQETQYF. The CDR3 region has the DNA TGTGCCATCAGAGTAGCGGGGCAAGAGACCCAGTACTTC.

V gene TRBV5-1 combines with J gene TRBJ1-1, with a tentative D call TRBD1 (5 bases). CDR3 length equals 15 residues. V was cut by 0 bases and J by 4 bases, with 13 bases left in between. CDR1 is SGHRS and CDR2 is YFSETQ in the germline V gene. CDR3 nucleotides: TGCGCCAGCAGCTTGGCGCAGGGTCTTATCACTGAAGCTTTCTTT. Residues: CASSLAQGLITEAFF. The full variable domain, in which reference TRBV5-1 and TRBJ1-1 provide the parts outside the CDR3, is KAGVTQTPRYLIKTRGQQVTLSCSPISGHRSVSWYQQTPGQGLQFLFEYFSETQRNKGNFPGRFSGRQFSNSRSEMNVSTLELGDSALYLCASSLAQGLITEAFFGQGTRLTVV.

The chain couples TRBV27 to TRBJ2-2, with TRBD1 as a possible D gene (6 bases). Germline-derived CDR1 and CDR2 are MNHEY and SMNVEV (reference sequence). This CDR3 region has 14 residues. Trimming took off 4 bases at V and 3 bases at J, with 9 bases between the two ends. DNA of the CDR3: TGTGCCAGCAGTTCAGGGGAATACACCGGGGAGCTGTTTTTT. Translation: CASSSGEYTGELFF.

This clone was seen once. The gene calls are TRBV7-2 and TRBJ2-7, with D perhaps TRBD1 or TRBD2 (5 bases each). Trimming removed 1 base from V and 4 bases from J, with 11 bases in between. CDR3 length: 14 amino acids. Germline loops: CDR1 SGHTA, CDR2 FQGNSA. The CDR3 reads CASSLVGVGYEQYF. In nucleotides, the CDR3 is TGTGCCAGCAGCTTAGTGGGGGTGGGATACGAGCAGTACTTC.

The J gene is TRBJ2-7, the V gene TRBV15; D is ambiguous. The CDR3 spans 13 residues. Germline V lookup: CDR1 LNHNV, CDR2 YYDKDF (reference sequence). V was cut by 1 base and J by 2 bases, with 6 bases left in between. The chain's CDR3 is CATSRARTYEQYF. CDR3 sequence (DNA): TGTGCCACCAGCAGAGCGCGGACCTACGAGCAGTACTTC.

The rearrangement uses TRBV27 and TRBJ1-2; weak D call: TRBD1 (6 bases). The V gene's germline CDR1 is MNHEY and CDR2 SMNVEV (reference sequence). CDR3 length equals 13 residues. The germline V and J ends were trimmed by 2 bases and 7 bases, with 11 bases remaining between them. DNA of the CDR3: TGTGCCAGCAGTTTAGACAGGTGGGCTGGCTACACCTTC. It specifies CASSLDRWAGYTF.

The V gene is TRBV28, the J gene TRBJ2-2; TRBD2 matches 7 bases. Germline trimming cut 8 bases from V and 5 bases from J; bases unmatched to any gene: 8. The length of the CDR3 is 14 residues. Germline V gives CDR1 MDHEN, CDR2 SYDVKM. The DNA for the CDR3 is TGTGCCAGCTGGGCGGGAGTCGTTACCGGGGAGCTGTTTTTT. Protein sequence: CASWAGVVTGELFF.

The chain carries TRBV6-5 and TRBJ2-1; D not certain. This CDR3 has 13 amino acids. Trimming took 8 bases from V and 7 from J, leaving 15 bases between them. Germline CDR1 and CDR2: MNHEY and SVGAGI. CDR3 DNA: TGTGCCAGCCTTGAAGTGGGTCGGAATGAGCAGTTCTTC. Protein sequence: CASLEVGRNEQFF.

The chain employs TRBV28 and TRBJ2-6, with D unresolved. The CDR3 totals 13 residues. Trimming removed 4 bases from V and 4 bases from J, with 5 bases in between. The germline V gene has CDR1 MDHEN and CDR2 SYDVKM. The DNA of the CDR3 is TGTGCCAGCAGTTATTGGGGGGCCAACGTCCTGACTTTC. Translating it yields CASSYWGANVLTF.

This clone was found a few times. The junction and the germline gene differ at one end; a read error may be behind it. V is TRBV20-1 and J is TRBJ1-1, with D hard to call. The germline V gene has CDR1 DFQATT and CDR2 SNEGSKA (reference sequence). The CDR3 is 11 residues long. CDR3 protein: CSAREDTEAFF. The CDR3 bases are TGCAGTGCTCGAGAGGACACTGAAGCTTTCTTT.

The CDR3 DNA follows: TGTGCCAACCCGAATCAGCCCCAGCATTTT. Amino acids: CANPNQPQHF. The chain combines TRBV28 with TRBJ1-5; unclear D gene. Trimming removed 10 bases at V and 4 bases at J, with 5 bases between. Germline-derived CDR1 and CDR2 are MDHEN and SYDVKM. The CDR3 has 10 residues.

J is TRBJ2-7 and V is TRBV11-2; 13 bases fit TRBD2. In germline, CDR1 is SGHAT, CDR2 FQNNGV. The V and J ends lost 5 bases and 4 bases, in that order; junction bases with no gene match: 5. The CDR3 sequence is 15 residues long. CDR3 sequence reads: CASSQGLAGRYEQYF. CDR3 DNA: TGTGCCAGCAGCCAGGGACTAGCGGGAAGATACGAGCAGTACTTC.

J is TRBJ1-2 and V is TRBV27, with 9 positions matching TRBD1. Per germline, CDR1 MNHEY and CDR2 SMNVEV (reference sequence). V lost 6 bases to trimming and J lost 4 bases; unmatched junction nucleotides: 9. The CDR3 consists of 15 residues. CDR3 nucleotide sequence: TGTGCCAGCAGACTTACAGGGGGCGAAGGCTATGGCTACACCTTC. Translating it yields CASRLTGGEGYGYTF.

This clone was found a few times. The chain links TRBV7-9 to TRBJ1-1; D ambiguous. Between the trimmed V and J ends, which lost 6 bases and 3 bases, there was a span of 11 bases. The CDR3 covers 13 residues. Germline CDR1 is SEHNR and CDR2 is FQNEAQ (reference sequence). The CDR3 nucleotides are TGTGCCAGCAGGTGGAACACGGACACTGAAGCTTTCTTT. This sequence encodes CASRWNTDTEAFF.

The chain joins TRBV7-3 to TRBJ2-1; 9 bases map to TRBD2. The J segment lost 7 bases and the V segment lost 2 bases, leaving 15 bases of the junction unmatched. The length of the CDR3 is 18 residues. Germline CDR1 is SGHTA and CDR2 is FQGTGA. CDR3 bases: TGTGCCAGCAGCTTATCCCCCCCCCGGGCGGGAGGGGCAAATGAGCAGTTCTTC. Translated, it gives CASSLSPPRAGGANEQFF. The full variable domain, rest sourced from reference TRBV7-3 and TRBJ2-1, is GAGVSQTPSNKVTEKGKYVELRCDPISGHTALYWYRQSLGQGPEFLIYFQGTGAADDSGLPNDRFFAVRPEGSVSTLKIQRTERGDSAVYLCASSLSPPRAGGANEQFFGPGTRLTVL.

This chain uses TRBV10-3 with TRBJ1-3; D may be TRBD1 (6 bases). Deletions cut 2 bases from V and 0 bases from J, with 11 bases between. The germline CDR1 and CDR2 sequences are ENHRY and SYGVKD. The CDR3 extends over 16 amino acids. The CDR3 protein is CAISEGGRLSGNTIYF. The CDR3 nucleotides are TGTGCCATCAGTGAGGGGGGCAGGCTCTCTGGAAACACCATATATTTT.

The count of this clone is one. The gene calls are TRBV10-3 and TRBJ1-5; D ambiguous. The CDR3 runs 15 residues. Trimming removed 0 bases from V and 2 bases from J, with 8 bases in between. Germline lookup yields CDR1 ENHRY and CDR2 SYGVKD. The CDR3 loop reads CAISESGQGNQPQHF. CDR3 nucleotide sequence: TGTGCCATCAGTGAGTCTGGCCAGGGCAATCAGCCCCAGCATTTT.

The chain recombines TRBV5-1 with TRBJ2-1; TRBD1 is a possible D gene (6 bases). Trimming shortened V by 3 bases and J by 9 bases, and 19 bases separated the two germline ends. There are 15 residues in the CDR3. Per germline, CDR1 SGHRS and CDR2 YFSETQ. The CDR3 sequence is CASSSSWTAESEQFF. The CDR3 DNA reads as TGCGCCAGCAGCTCCTCCTGGACAGCCGAGAGTGAGCAGTTCTTC. Full variable domain (remainder filled in from reference TRBV5-1 and TRBJ2-1): KAGVTQTPRYLIKTRGQQVTLSCSPISGHRSVSWYQQTPGQGLQFLFEYFSETQRNKGNFPGRFSGRQFSNSRSEMNVSTLELGDSALYLCASSSSWTAESEQFFGPGTRLTVL.

DNA of the CDR3: TGTGCCAGCAGCCAAGATCTCTCCGGGACAGGGGAAAATGGTGGCTACACCTTC. Its translation: CASSQDLSGTGENGGYTF. This chain uses TRBV14 with TRBJ1-2; 10 nucleotides line up with TRBD1. The CDR3 has 18 amino acids. CDR1 SGHDN and CDR2 FVKESK come from the germline V gene. After removal of 0 bases from V and 7 bases from J, the junction contained 14 bases not matched to a gene.

This rearrangement joins TRBV6-1 to TRBJ2-1; 8 nucleotides match TRBD2. CDR3 length: 15 residues. The trim removed 4 bases at V and 9 bases at J, leaving 11 bases unmatched. In germline, CDR1 is MNHNS, CDR2 SASEGT. The CDR3 DNA reads as TGTGCCAGCAGTGGACTAGCGACCAGAGGGGGTGAGCAGTTCTTC. Translation: CASSGLATRGGEQFF.

The chain has TRBV5-1 and TRBJ1-2; D perhaps matches TRBD1 (6 bases). Germline V gene sequence: CDR1 SGHRS, CDR2 YFSETQ. Trimming left V 0 bases short and J 1 base short, with 10 bases between. This CDR3 contains 15 residues. CDR3 protein: CASSLASGVNYGYTF. DNA for the CDR3: TGCGCCAGCAGCTTGGCATCAGGGGTTAACTATGGCTACACCTTC.

This clone is a singleton in its sample. The genes are TRBV7-3 and TRBJ2-1, with TRBD2 identical over 11 bases. V gave up 8 bases and J gave up 7 bases; unmatched junction bases: 16. Germline CDR1 reads SGHTA; CDR2 reads FQGTGA. This CDR3 region has 17 residues. CDR3 nucleotides: TGTGCCAGCCAAGCGCCCCATACTAGCGGGAGCAAAAATGAGCAGTTCTTC. The encoded protein is CASQAPHTSGSKNEQFF.

Turning to this clone: Germline and junction disagree at one end, which may indicate a read error. CDR3 coding DNA: TGTGCCAGCACCACCAGTTATGAGCAGCTCTTC. Translated: CASTTSYEQLF. The J gene is TRBJ2-1, the V gene TRBV5-6, with D unresolved. CDR1 is SGHDT, CDR2 YYEEEE, per germline. The CDR3 loop spans 11 amino acids. The variable domain in full, completed from reference TRBV5-6 and TRBJ2-1, reads DAGVTQSPTHLIKTRGQQVTLRCSPKSGHDTVSWYQQALGQGPQFIFQYYEEEERQRGNFPDRFSGHQFPNYSSELNVNALLLGDSALYLCASTTSYEQLFGPGTRLTVL.

This chain joins TRBV5-1 and TRBJ2-2; TRBD2 agrees at 8 bases. J gave up 4 bases and V 4 bases, and 6 bases lay outside the gene matches. The CDR3 totals 15 residues. CDR1 and CDR2 from the germline V gene are SGHRS and YFSETQ. CDR3 region: CASSKTGTSTGELFF. DNA of the CDR3: TGCGCCAGCAGCAAAACCGGGACTAGCACCGGGGAGCTGTTTTTT.

This chain connects TRBV6-5 to TRBJ2-7; 8 bases line up with TRBD1. This CDR3 region has 15 residues. Losses at the gene ends were 5 bases for V and 7 bases for J; bases not matched to a gene: 13. The germline V gene has CDR1 MNHEY and CDR2 SVGAGI. The CDR3 region is CASSRTPDRASEQYF. The CDR3 DNA sequence: TGTGCCAGCAGTCGAACACCGGACAGGGCCAGTGAGCAGTACTTC.

CDR3 DNA sequence: TGTGCCAGCAGTCCTCCCGGGACAGGGTTCTACGAGCAGTACTTC. It codes for CASSPPGTGFYEQYF. The chain carries TRBV6-5 and TRBJ2-7, with 9 bases matching TRBD1. The length of the CDR3 is 15 residues. The trim removed 5 bases at V and 3 bases at J, leaving 8 bases unmatched. Germline V gives CDR1 MNHEY, CDR2 SVGAGI.

The gene calls are TRBV19 and TRBJ2-7, with 9 bases that match TRBD1. Germline V lookup: CDR1 LNHDA, CDR2 SQIVND (reference sequence). The CDR3 covers 15 residues. With 5 bases clipped from V and 3 bases from J, the junction kept 8 bases outside the gene matches. The CDR3, as DNA: TGTGCCAGTAGTGTTTCCGGGACAGGGTACTACGAGCAGTACTTC. Translation gives CASSVSGTGYYEQYF.

Concerning this clone: Other DNA sequences within the sample encode an identical CDR3. The chain is built from TRBV5-1 and TRBJ1-1; D remains unclear. CDR1 SGHRS and CDR2 YFSETQ come from the germline V gene. CDR3 length: 13 residues. Trimming left V 2 bases short and J 0 bases short, with 5 bases between. CDR3 loop: CASSFQLNTEAFF. The CDR3 nucleotides are TGCGCCAGCAGCTTTCAACTGAACACTGAAGCTTTCTTT. The whole variable domain, filled in from reference TRBV5-1 and TRBJ1-1, reads KAGVTQTPRYLIKTRGQQVTLSCSPISGHRSVSWYQQTPGQGLQFLFEYFSETQRNKGNFPGRFSGRQFSNSRSEMNVSTLELGDSALYLCASSFQLNTEAFFGQGTRLTVV.

The chain joins TRBV5-1 to TRBJ2-1; D perhaps matches TRBD1 (5 bases). Looked up from germline, CDR1 is SGHRS and CDR2 is YFSETQ. CDR3 length: 15 amino acids. Deletions cut 6 bases from V and 4 bases from J, with 17 bases between. The CDR3 sequence: CASTVAQAQYNEQFF. The CDR3 DNA follows: TGCGCCAGCACTGTGGCACAGGCCCAATACAATGAGCAGTTCTTC.